These 5 T cell receptor beta chains originate from one sample sequenced in a study of blood T cell repertoires in COVID-19. Data came from immunoSEQ multiplex PCR; TCRdb stores just in-frame clones and leaves some out. The sample includes a few hundred thousand clones, roughly 80% of them seen just once. Sequencing was done on a sample of peripheral blood. All receptors come from a man aged 55 to 70 with acute or convalescent COVID-19.

This chain connects TRBV27 to TRBJ2-2; 9 positions match TRBD1. Germline-derived CDR1 and CDR2 are MNHEY and SMNVEV (reference sequence). Germline trimming cut 0 bases from V and 5 bases from J; bases unmatched to any gene: 4. This CDR3 comprises 16 residues. The chain's CDR3 is CASSLSGTGRTGELFF. The CDR3 region has the DNA TGTGCCAGCAGTTTATCCGGGACAGGGAGGACCGGGGAGCTGTTTTTT.

CDR3 in DNA: TGTGCCAGCAGAGAGACAGGGGTGTGGAGCGAGCAGTACTTC. Translation gives CASRETGVWSEQYF. The chain combines TRBV6-5 with TRBJ2-7, with 8 bases that match TRBD1. Germline V gene sequence: CDR1 MNHEY, CDR2 SVGAGI. The CDR3 covers 14 residues. Unmatched junction bases numbered 10, after V lost 6 bases and J lost 6 bases.

This clone was seen a single time. CDR3 in amino acids: CASSPGLDRDTEAFF. CDR3 bases: TGTGCCAGCTCACCAGGCTTGGACAGGGACACTGAAGCTTTCTTT. The gene calls are TRBV18 and TRBJ1-1; 8 bases line up with TRBD1. CDR1 and CDR2 from the germline V gene are KGHSH and LQKENI. Unmatched junction bases numbered 5, after V lost 2 bases and J lost 3 bases. The CDR3 runs 15 residues. Complete variable domain (other parts from reference TRBV18 and TRBJ1-1): NAGVMQNPRHLVRRRGQEARLRCSPMKGHSHVYWYRQLPEEGLKFMVYLQKENIIDESGMPKERFSAEFPKEGPSILRIQQVVRGDSAAYFCASSPGLDRDTEAFFGQGTRLTVV.

The chain is built from TRBV7-9 and TRBJ2-7; 7 bases are a match to TRBD1. The trim removed 7 bases at V and 7 bases at J, leaving 4 bases unmatched. The CDR3 length is 11 residues. CDR1 is SEHNR and CDR2 is FQNEAQ in the germline V gene (reference sequence). CDR3 sequence (DNA): TGTGCCAGCACTAAACAGGGGGAGCAGTACTTC. Translation gives CASTKQGEQYF.

The chain joins TRBV29-1 to TRBJ2-5, with 9 bases lining up with TRBD1. The CDR3 runs 12 residues. Trimming removed 4 bases from V and 3 bases from J; junction bases left unmatched: 0. Germline V gives CDR1 SQVTM, CDR2 ANQGSEA. The CDR3, as DNA: TGCAGCGTTGGGACAGGGGAAGAGACCCAGTACTTC. Amino acid sequence: CSVGTGEETQYF. The complete variable domain, with remaining parts taken from reference TRBV29-1 and TRBJ2-5, reads SAVISQKPSRDICQRGTSLTIQCQVDSQVTMMFWYRQQPGQSLTLIATANQGSEATYESGFVIDKFPISRPNLTFSTLTVSNMSPEDSSIYLCSVGTGEETQYFGPGTRLLVL.